This entry lists 29 T cell receptor beta chains sequenced from one sample in a study of cytomegalovirus exposure and HLA in healthy donors. The PCR used 60 Vbeta and 13 Jbeta primers. Here immunoSEQ multiplex PCR was the method, and the copy in TCRdb shows in-frame clones only, minus some. This table has 130,000 or so clones, around 77% appearing once. Sequences were obtained from PBMCs. The receptors were gathered from a man aged 25-40 years in good health and CMV-seronegative.

The table lists this clone with a count of one. The chain uses TRBV4-2 and TRBJ2-3; 14 nucleotides agree with TRBD2. Germline values: CDR1 LGHNA, CDR2 YNFKEQ. The CDR3 extends over 17 amino acids. The junction had 7 bases not matched to a gene; V was cut back by 4 bases and J by 4 bases. As DNA, the CDR3 is TGTGCCAGCAGCCCGCTTGCGACTAGCGGGGGGGCAGATACGCAGTATTTT. Encoded protein: CASSPLATSGGADTQYF.

The V call is TRBV29-1, the J call TRBJ2-3, with a weak D call TRBD1 (5 bases). The CDR3 has 13 amino acids. Trimming cost V 6 bases and J 0 bases, with 10 bases left between them. CDR1 and CDR2 (germline): SQVTM, ANQGSEA. This chain's CDR3 is CSVGHLSTDTQYF. The CDR3 region has the DNA TGCAGCGTCGGACACCTTAGCACAGATACGCAGTATTTT.

The chain has TRBV29-1 and TRBJ1-2, with 7 positions matching TRBD1. The CDR3 contains 12 residues. The V gene end was trimmed by 5 bases and the J gene end by 9 bases; junction bases not matched to a gene: 9. Germline CDR1 is SQVTM and CDR2 is ANQGSEA. DNA of the CDR3: TGCAGCGTTTATACTAGACAGGGACGCTACACCTTC. This sequence encodes CSVYTRQGRYTF. Looking up the rest from reference TRBV29-1 and TRBJ1-2 gives the full variable domain: SAVISQKPSRDICQRGTSLTIQCQVDSQVTMMFWYRQQPGQSLTLIATANQGSEATYESGFVIDKFPISRPNLTFSTLTVSNMSPEDSSIYLCSVYTRQGRYTFGSGTRLTVV.

Here the CDR3 reads CASSLVWSRGDSGNTIYF. DNA of the CDR3: TGTGCCAGCAGCTTAGTTTGGTCCAGGGGAGACTCTGGAAACACCATATATTTT. The V and J genes are TRBV7-2 and TRBJ1-3; TRBD1 might be the D (6 bases). The ends were cut back, 1 base at V and 0 bases at J, with 16 bases in the middle. CDR1 and CDR2 from the germline V gene are SGHTA and FQGNSA. This CDR3 is built from 18 residues. The variable domain in full, with the rest retrieved from reference TRBV7-2 and TRBJ1-3, is GAGVSQSPSNKVTEKGKDVELRCDPISGHTALYWYRQSLGQGLEFLIYFQGNSAPDKSGLPSDRFSAERTGGSVSTLTIQRTQQEDSAVYLCASSLVWSRGDSGNTIYFGEGSWLTVV.

The V and J genes are TRBV7-2 and TRBJ1-1; the D gene is possibly TRBD1 (6 bases). V was clipped by 5 bases and J by 10 bases, with 14 bases between them. The CDR3 extends over 12 amino acids. CDR1 is SGHTA, CDR2 FQGNSA, per germline. CDR3 loop: CASSPLGGTAFF. CDR3 nucleotide sequence: TGTGCCAGCAGCCCACTAGGGGGAACAGCTTTCTTT.

This clone was detected only once. The rearrangement uses TRBV5-1 and TRBJ1-1, with TRBD1 matching over 7 bases. The CDR3 has 15 residues. J was trimmed by 0 bases and V by 1 base; bases with no gene match: 3. Germline CDR1 reads SGHRS; CDR2 reads YFSETQ. CDR3 sequence: CASSLQGGLNTEAFF. The CDR3 DNA is TGCGCCAGCAGCTTGCAGGGGGGCCTGAACACTGAAGCTTTCTTT.

About this clone: Distinct nucleotide sequences in the sample also encode this CDR3. For the CDR3, the DNA is TGCGCCAGCAGCCAAGATGGGAGATACAATGAGCAGTTCTTC. Translation: CASSQDGRYNEQFF. V and J are TRBV4-1 and TRBJ2-1; possibly TRBD2 for D (5 bases). Between the trimmed V and J ends, which lost 0 bases and 4 bases, there was a span of 7 bases. The CDR3 totals 14 residues. Per germline, CDR1 MGHRA and CDR2 YSYEKL.

This chain joins TRBV2 and TRBJ1-5; D is undetermined. The CDR3 loop spans 12 amino acids. V shed 2 bases and J shed 9 bases, with 8 bases lying between them. The V gene's germline CDR1 is SNHLY and CDR2 FYNNEI. This CDR3 reads CASSESGRPQHF. CDR3 nucleotides: TGTGCCAGCAGTGAAAGTGGGAGGCCCCAGCATTTT.

This clone was observed a few times. The chain couples TRBV30 to TRBJ1-1; no clear D gene. Germline CDR1 GTSNPN, CDR2 SVGIG (reference sequence). The CDR3 spans 12 residues. Between the trimmed V and J ends, which lost 4 bases and 3 bases, there was a span of 9 bases. The CDR3 region is CAWIGDDTEAFF. In nucleotides, the CDR3 is TGTGCCTGGATCGGGGATGACACTGAAGCTTTCTTT.

This clone has more than one count but fewer than ten. This chain joins TRBV6-6 and TRBJ1-2; D call uncertain. Trimming took 5 bases from V and 3 from J, leaving 10 bases between them. CDR1 is MNHNY, CDR2 SVGAGI, per germline (reference sequence). The CDR3 contains 13 residues. The CDR3, as DNA: TGTGCCAGCAGTCCGACCGGGGACTATGGCTACACCTTC. Residues: CASSPTGDYGYTF.

The chain combines TRBV10-2 with TRBJ2-1, with TRBD2 identical over 7 bases. J gave up 6 bases and V 6 bases, and 8 bases lay outside the gene matches. The CDR3 covers 14 residues. The germline gives CDR1 WSHSY, CDR2 SAAADI. The CDR3 DNA reads TGCGCCAGCAGGAGCCCGGGACTACCCAATGAGCAGTTCTTC. Residues: CASRSPGLPNEQFF.

On this clone: Mismatch with germline at one junction end may stem from a read error. The same CDR3 also results from other DNA sequences found in this sample. V and J are TRBV7-9 and TRBJ2-1; D not resolved. CDR1 and CDR2 from the germline V gene are SEHNR and FQNEAQ (reference sequence). This CDR3 has 12 amino acids. CDR3 sequence: CASISSSNEQFF. The DNA for the CDR3 is TGCGCCAGCATCTCATCCAGCAATGAGCAGTTCTTC.

The rearrangement links TRBV5-6 to TRBJ2-2; the D gene is possibly TRBD2 (5 bases). Trimming removed 4 bases from V and 3 bases from J, with 19 bases in between. CDR1 SGHDT and CDR2 YYEEEE come from the germline V gene. This CDR3 contains 17 residues. The CDR3 sequence: CASSRGWLVGYTGELFF. CDR3 nucleotides: TGTGCCAGCAGCCGGGGATGGCTAGTCGGATACACCGGGGAGCTGTTTTTT.

The chain combines TRBV7-9 with TRBJ1-1; 8 bases are a match to TRBD1. The ends lost 5 bases at V and 3 bases at J; junction bases unmatched: 8. This CDR3 region has 15 residues. CDR1 is SEHNR, CDR2 FQNEAQ, per germline (reference sequence). The CDR3 nucleotides are TGTGCCAGCAGCCCCCAGACAGGGGTAGACACTGAAGCTTTCTTT. Amino acid sequence: CASSPQTGVDTEAFF.

The sample holds one count of this clone. In DNA, the CDR3 is TGTGCCAGCAGACAAGGACAGGGACCCGACGACTCCACCTTC. As protein: CASRQGQGPDDSTF. The chain is built from TRBV2 and TRBJ1-2, with 8 bases matching TRBD1. CDR3 length: 14 amino acids. Germline values: CDR1 SNHLY, CDR2 FYNNEI. The ends lost 6 bases at V and 13 bases at J; junction bases unmatched: 16.

This clone appeared a single time. The chain carries TRBV18 and TRBJ1-5; no definite D call. Germline assignment: CDR1 KGHSH and CDR2 LQKENI. Trimming took off 1 base at V and 7 bases at J, with 8 bases between the two ends. CDR3 size: 13 residues. CDR3 amino acids: CASSPQGDQPQHF. CDR3 coding DNA: TGTGCCAGCTCACCACAGGGAGACCAGCCCCAGCATTTT.

This chain connects TRBV7-3 to TRBJ2-6, with a tentative D call TRBD2 (6 bases). The V end was cut by 5 bases, the J end by 4 bases, with 18 bases between. Germline V gene lookup returns CDR1 SGHTA and CDR2 FQGTGA. This CDR3 region has 17 residues. CDR3 loop: CASSPTLLAAGANVLTF. DNA for the CDR3: TGTGCCAGCAGCCCGACCCTACTAGCCGCCGGGGCCAACGTCCTGACTTTC.

V usage is TRBV29-1 and J usage is TRBJ2-5; a weak D match, TRBD1 (5 bases). TRBJ2-7 explains the end of the DNA better; the J call may be wrong. The germline CDR1 and CDR2 sequences are SQVTM and ANQGSEA. This CDR3 is built from 12 residues. CDR3 sequence: CSVGQKPHEQYF. For the CDR3, the DNA is TGCAGCGTAGGACAAAAACCCCACGAGCAGTACTTC.

This rearrangement joins TRBV7-9 to TRBJ2-5; D possibly corresponds to TRBD1 (6 bases). CDR3 size: 12 residues. CDR1 is SEHNR and CDR2 is FQNEAQ in the germline V gene (reference sequence). Trimming shortened V by 10 bases and J by 4 bases, and 13 bases separated the two germline ends. CDR3 residues: CATGAGGETQYF. The CDR3 DNA is TGTGCCACAGGGGCAGGTGGAGAGACCCAGTACTTC. The full variable domain, rest sourced from reference TRBV7-9 and TRBJ2-5, is DTGVSQNPRHKITKRGQNVTFRCDPISEHNRLYWYRQTLGQGPEFLTYFQNEAQLEKSRLLSDRFSAERPKGSFSTLEIQRTEQGDSAMYLCATGAGGETQYFGPGTRLLVL.

This chain uses TRBV28 with TRBJ2-5; 8 bases are a match to TRBD2. This CDR3 spans 13 amino acids. The germline CDR1 and CDR2 sequences are MDHEN and SYDVKM. Germline trimming cut 3 bases from V and 5 bases from J; bases unmatched to any gene: 2. The CDR3 spells CASSFSGVETQYF. The DNA of the CDR3 is TGTGCCAGCAGTTTTAGCGGGGTCGAGACCCAGTACTTC. Supplemented by reference TRBV28 and TRBJ2-5, the full variable domain reads DVKVTQSSRYLVKRTGEKVFLECVQDMDHENMFWYRQDPGLGLRLIYFSYDVKMKEKGDIPEGYSVSREKKERFSLILESASTNQTSMYLCASSFSGVETQYFGPGTRLLVL.

For this clone: The germline gene is not matched at one end of the junction; a read error may be the cause. The chain is built from TRBV7-7 and TRBJ2-1; TRBD2 matches 9 bases. Germline V gives CDR1 SSHAT, CDR2 FNYEAQ (reference sequence). The CDR3 consists of 15 residues. The CDR3 DNA reads TGTGCTAGCAGCTTGAGCGGGGGGACCTACAATGAGCAGTTCTTC. Its protein is CASSLSGGTYNEQFF.

V and J are TRBV6-5 and TRBJ2-7; 7 bases align to TRBD2. This CDR3 contains 14 residues. In germline, CDR1 is MNHEY, CDR2 SVGAGI. V lost 5 bases, J lost 4 bases, and 8 bases stayed unmatched. The CDR3 bases are TGTGCCAGCAGTCGACGGGGGGTTCGTTACGAGCAGTACTTC. This translates into CASSRRGVRYEQYF.

This clone was counted once. The chain has TRBV7-9 and TRBJ2-7; 10 positions match TRBD1. Germline-derived CDR1 and CDR2 are SEHNR and FQNEAQ (reference sequence). This CDR3 contains 14 residues. V gave up 2 bases and J gave up 6 bases; unmatched junction bases: 4. CDR3 nucleotide sequence: TGTGCCAGCAGCTTACCGGGACAGGGGTTCGAGCAGTACTTC. Translating gives CASSLPGQGFEQYF.

The chain employs TRBV5-5 and TRBJ2-5; TRBD2 agrees at 9 bases. The germline V gene has CDR1 SGHKS and CDR2 YYEKEE (reference sequence). J was trimmed by 4 bases and V by 4 bases; bases with no gene match: 8. The CDR3 has 15 residues. The CDR3 sequence: CASSKGLARGETQYF. Here the CDR3 DNA reads TGTGCCAGCAGCAAAGGACTAGCGAGAGGAGAGACCCAGTACTTC.

This rearrangement joins TRBV6-1 to TRBJ2-3; 15 bases map to TRBD2. V trimming: 4 bases; J trimming: 4 bases; junction bases outside the gene matches: 0. This CDR3 comprises 15 residues. CDR1 is MNHNS, CDR2 SASEGT, per germline. CDR3 sequence (DNA): TGTGCCAGCAGTGGGACTAGCGGGGGGGCAGATACGCAGTATTTT. As protein: CASSGTSGGADTQYF.

Only one count was recorded for this clone. V is TRBV7-9 and J is TRBJ1-2; D possibly corresponds to TRBD1 (6 bases). From germline, CDR1 is SEHNR and CDR2 FQNEAQ (reference sequence). The CDR3 has 12 amino acids. V dropped 7 bases and J dropped 2 bases, with 8 bases sitting between them. Here the CDR3 reads CASTQGNYGYTF. The CDR3 DNA reads TGTGCCAGCACCCAGGGGAACTATGGCTACACCTTC.

The genes are TRBV30 and TRBJ1-1; no reliable D call. V lost 1 base and J lost 2, with 11 bases in between. Germline-derived CDR1 and CDR2 are GTSNPN and SVGIG (reference sequence). The CDR3 has 14 residues. CDR3 sequence: CAWSEQHLNTEAFF. CDR3 in DNA: TGTGCCTGGAGTGAACAGCATCTAAACACTGAAGCTTTCTTT. The full variable domain, rest sourced from reference TRBV30 and TRBJ1-1, is SQTIHQWPATLVQPVGSPLSLECTVEGTSNPNLYWYRQAAGRGLQLLFYSVGIGQISSEVPQNLSASRPQDRQFILSSKKLLLSDSGFYLCAWSEQHLNTEAFFGQGTRLTVV.

This clone was counted only a few times. The rearrangement uses TRBV6-6 and TRBJ2-3, with 7 bases aligning to TRBD1. Germline V CDR1 and CDR2: MNHNY, SVGAGI (reference sequence). The CDR3 runs to 15 residues. The trim removed 6 bases at V and 0 bases at J, leaving 6 bases unmatched. The CDR3 nucleotides read TGTGCCAGCAGACAGGGGAAACCTAGCACAGATACGCAGTATTTT. It codes for CASRQGKPSTDTQYF.

The chain links TRBV11-1 to TRBJ2-7; tentative D call: TRBD2 (6 bases). The CDR3 spans 14 residues. V dropped 6 bases and J dropped 2 bases, with 14 bases sitting between them. From germline, CDR1 is SGHAT and CDR2 FQDESV (reference sequence). The CDR3 here is CASRRRGGTYEQYF. The CDR3 nucleotides are TGTGCCAGCAGGCGAAGAGGCGGGACCTACGAGCAGTACTTC.